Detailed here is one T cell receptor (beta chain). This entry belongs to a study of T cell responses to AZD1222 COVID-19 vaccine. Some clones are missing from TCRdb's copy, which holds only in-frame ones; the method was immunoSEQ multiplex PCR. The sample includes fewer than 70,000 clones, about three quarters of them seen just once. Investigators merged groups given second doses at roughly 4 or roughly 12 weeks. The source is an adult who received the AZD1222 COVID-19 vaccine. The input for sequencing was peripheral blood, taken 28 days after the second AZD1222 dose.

The CDR3 bases are TGTGCCAGCAGCCGCGGACAGGGCGAGGGGAGCAATCAGCCCCAGCATTTT. This codes for CASSRGQGEGSNQPQHF. The chain uses TRBV13 and TRBJ1-5; 8 nucleotides align to TRBD1. With 5 bases clipped from V and 1 base from J, the junction kept 10 bases outside the gene matches. CDR1 PRHDT and CDR2 FYEKMQ come from the germline V gene (reference sequence). The CDR3 loop spans 17 amino acids. Based on the CDR3 plus reference TRBV13 and TRBJ1-5, the full variable domain is AAGVIQSPRHLIKEKRETATLKCYPIPRHDTVYWYQQGPGQDPQFLISFYEKMQSDKGSIPDRFSAQQFSDYHSELNMSSLELGDSALYFCASSRGQGEGSNQPQHFGDGTRLSIL.